At least ten counts were recorded for the clone carrying this T cell receptor beta chain. The target antigen is unknown. These data are taken from a study of T cells after yellow fever vaccination. General study results and limits: Abundant clonotypes from the bulk population could get into FACS-sorted repertoires as contaminants.

Trimming left V 2 bases short and J 7 bases short, with 9 bases between. Germline V gene data show CDR1 as ENHRY and CDR2 as SYGVKD. The CDR3 runs 13 residues. TCRdb used MiXCR to reprocess the 5' RACE reads, holding one entry per CDR3 protein. The sample lists 250,000 to 400,000 distinct CDR3 sequences, around 4.5% occurring once. This TCR derives from a man between 18 and 29 years old who received the YFV17D yellow fever vaccine. The gene calls are TRBV10-3 and TRBJ1-3, with D hard to call. Sequenced here: PBMCs, sampled 15 days after the yellow fever booster vaccination. CDR3 region: CAISERPGNTIYF. For the CDR3, the DNA is TGTGCCATCAGTGAGCGCCCGGGTAACACCATATATTTT.